This TCR beta chain comes out of a study of blood T cell repertoires in COVID-19 (TCRdb year 2020). Background for the entire study: Samples from collaborators originated in the United States, Italy and Spain and spanned both the acute and convalescent phases of COVID-19. The material from the prospective study consisted of cDNA or gDNA derived from T cells, B-cell-depleted T cells, or PBMCs. Deeply sampled blood TCRbeta repertoires from subjects exposed to, actively infected with, or recovered from COVID-19 were included in the dataset. Nearly every sample came with metadata listing a de-identified subject ID, COVID-19 status, age in years and sex. The samples were drawn from two sources: the first 160 participants of the ongoing ImmuneRACE study, and fewer than 1,500 subjects contributed by 6 global collaborators. A freely available public database, intended as a resource for researchers studying the immune response to SARS-CoV-2, is where the repertoires were released. Where available, HLA class I and class II types were taken from metadata supplied by the sample provider and were not determined by assay-based typing. Study-wide conclusions, independent of this receptor: The amount of clinical and demographic metadata varied by source and participant and was provided uncurated.

Measured from the cysteine to the phenylalanine, the CDR3 is 14 residues long. CDR3 DNA only is kept here, 42 bases in frame from base 1. CDR1 ENHRY and CDR2 SYGVKD were looked up in the germline V gene. The junction shows trimming of 0 bases on V and 2 bases on J, plus 7 bases between the germline ends. TCRbeta CDR3 regions were amplified from genomic DNA by means of the immunoSEQ Assay, a bias-controlled multiplex PCR. On the study's bioinformatics: Nucleated cell counts per sample were estimated from amplification of reference gene primers within the assay. To quantify the absolute abundance of each unique TCRbeta CDR3 rearrangement, sequence reads were collapsed and filtered. For each sample, productive Simpson clonality was calculated as the square root of Simpson's diversity index over productive rearrangements. In TCRdb, the immuneACCESS table is reduced to in-frame sequences with V and J assigned. These tables do not hold every clone; where another copy was compared, an unresolved V gene accounts for under half, and the others remain unexplained. Clonal size and the V and J genes are those of that table, whereas D and trimming came from the DNA. This sample holds about 260,000 clones; over 80% were observed only once. About 3.1% of the sample is held by the ten biggest clonotypes.

Participants in the prospective study were aged roughly 18 to 100 years, lived in about two dozen United States geographic areas, and enrolled through a virtual design. To assign participants to cohorts, the prospective study relied on clinical history that participants themselves reported in a screening survey and a study questionnaire. A participant counted as exposed if, within 2 weeks of entering the study, that participant had been in contact with someone who had a PCR-confirmed or clinician-diagnosed COVID-19 case. In the prospective study, whole blood, serum and a nasopharyngeal or oropharyngeal swab were collected from each participant by mobile phlebotomists. Participants in the prospective study had the option to provide additional blood draws and questionnaires over a roughly two-month period. Before DNA extraction, prospective study blood samples were shipped either frozen or at room temperature.

A word on this clone: Its antigen is currently not known. No quality values exist for individual bases; no much larger clone is one base distant.

The clonotype comes from a woman between 40 and 50 years old who had been exposed to COVID-19. The chain couples TRBV10-3 to TRBJ1-2, with the D gene not clear enough to name. The material sequenced was PBMCs or T cells enriched from blood (not recorded which). Read as DNA, the sequence is TGTGCCATCAGTGAGTCAAAACAGAACTATGGCTACACCTTC. It translates as CAISESKQNYGYTF.